The present TCR beta chain was sequenced within a study of T cells in Graves' hyperthyroidism and ophthalmopathy. Authors of the study amplified TCR beta CDR3 regions from RNA transcripts. An initial round of RT-PCR targeting the TCR CDR3 relied on the HTBI primer set. TCRdb fed the multiplex PCR reads into MiXCR, producing one record per CDR3 protein. Of about 300,000 distinct CDR3 sequences listed, roughly 14% were seen once; the top ten hold almost 8%. CDR1 and CDR2 (germline): SGHTA, FQGNSA. With V trimmed by 5 bases and J by 6 bases, 10 bases remained unmatched. The CDR3 is 16 residues long. This clonotype was recorded at least ten times.

The receptor was derived from a woman in her 30s with Graves' hyperthyroidism that later progressed to Graves' ophthalmopathy. The chain carries TRBV7-2 and TRBJ2-3; TRBD2 matches 11 bases. The sequencing sample was made of blood. For the CDR3, the DNA is TGTGCCAGCAGCCTCAATAGCGGGAGGGGGGAGGATACGCAGTATTTT. It yields the protein CASSLNSGRGEDTQYF. Full variable domain (remainder filled in from reference TRBV7-2 and TRBJ2-3): GAGVSQSPSNKVTEKGKDVELRCDPISGHTALYWYRQSLGQGLEFLIYFQGNSAPDKSGLPSDRFSAERTGGSVSTLTIQRTQQEDSAVYLCASSLNSGRGEDTQYFGPGTRLTVL.